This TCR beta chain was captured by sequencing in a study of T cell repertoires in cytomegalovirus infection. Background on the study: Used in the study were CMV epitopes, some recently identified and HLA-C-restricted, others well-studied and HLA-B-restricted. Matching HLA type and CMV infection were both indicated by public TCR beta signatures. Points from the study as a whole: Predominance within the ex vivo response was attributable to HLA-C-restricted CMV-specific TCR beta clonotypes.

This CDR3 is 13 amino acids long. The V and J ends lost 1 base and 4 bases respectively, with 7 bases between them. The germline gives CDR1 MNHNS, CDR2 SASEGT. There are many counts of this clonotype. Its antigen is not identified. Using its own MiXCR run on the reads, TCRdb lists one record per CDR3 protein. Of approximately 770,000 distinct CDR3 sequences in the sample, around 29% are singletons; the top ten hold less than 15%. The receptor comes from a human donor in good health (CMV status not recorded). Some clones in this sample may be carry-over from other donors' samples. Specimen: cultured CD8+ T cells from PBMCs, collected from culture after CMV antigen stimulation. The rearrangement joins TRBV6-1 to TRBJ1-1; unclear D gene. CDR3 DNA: TGTGCCAGCAGTGAAGAGCGTGCCACTGAAGCTTTCTTT. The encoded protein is CASSEERATEAFF.